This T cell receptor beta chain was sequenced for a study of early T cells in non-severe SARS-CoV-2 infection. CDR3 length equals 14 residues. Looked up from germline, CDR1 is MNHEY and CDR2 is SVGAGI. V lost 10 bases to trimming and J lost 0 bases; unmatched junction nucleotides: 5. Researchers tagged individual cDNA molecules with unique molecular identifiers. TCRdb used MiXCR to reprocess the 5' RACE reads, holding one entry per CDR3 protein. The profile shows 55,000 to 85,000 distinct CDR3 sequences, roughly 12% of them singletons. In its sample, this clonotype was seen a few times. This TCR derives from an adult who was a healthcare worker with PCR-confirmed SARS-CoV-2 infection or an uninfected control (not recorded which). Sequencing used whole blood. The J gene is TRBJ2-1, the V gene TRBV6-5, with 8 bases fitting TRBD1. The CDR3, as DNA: TGTGCCACTCAGGGGGCGAGCTCCTACAATGAGCAGTTCTTC. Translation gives CATQGASSYNEQFF.